The rows below give T cell receptor beta chains drawn from one sample of a study of PD-1 blockade in classical Hodgkin lymphoma. Clones were sequenced by immunoSEQ multiplex PCR, and TCRdb holds only the in-frame ones, with some missing. The sample records about 20,000 clones, approximately 73% being singletons. Specimen: peripheral blood mononuclear cells (PBMCs), collected before the second cycle of nivolumab. All receptors come from a human donor with classical Hodgkin lymphoma. Both conserved end residues are trimmed from each CDR3. The order of the fields is V gene, CDR3 length, J gene, CDR3 protein.

V gene: TRBV19
CDR3 length: 12
J gene: TRBJ2-7
CDR3 protein: ASSIYGAAYEQY

V gene: TRBV15
CDR3 length: 12
J gene: TRBJ1-4
CDR3 protein: ATSRGQGEGKLF

V gene: TRBV29-1
CDR3 length: 13
J gene: TRBJ2-3
CDR3 protein: SVGAGTGSTDTQY

V gene: TRBV9
CDR3 length: 14
J gene: TRBJ1-1
CDR3 protein: ASSAPGGWQNTEAF

V gene: TRBV19
CDR3 length: 13
J gene: TRBJ2-1
CDR3 protein: ASSMVGGRYNEQF

V gene: TRBV4-1
CDR3 length: 13
J gene: TRBJ2-7
CDR3 protein: ASSQEGQGRYEQY

V gene: TRBV5-6
CDR3 length: 11
J gene: TRBJ2-7
CDR3 protein: ASSIDRSYEQY

V gene: TRBV30
CDR3 length: 11
J gene: TRBJ1-5
CDR3 protein: AWSGDMAQPQH

V gene: TRBV18
CDR3 length: 12
J gene: TRBJ2-3
CDR3 protein: ASSLAGVEDTQY

V gene: TRBV5-1
CDR3 length: 12
J gene: TRBJ1-6
CDR3 protein: ASSSASGNSPLH

V gene: TRBV27
CDR3 length: 14
J gene: TRBJ2-1
CDR3 protein: ASSLIAESSYNEQF

V gene: TRBV29-1
CDR3 length: 13
J gene: TRBJ2-1
CDR3 protein: SVGLAGVSGNEQF

V gene: TRBV9
CDR3 length: 15
J gene: TRBJ2-3
CDR3 protein: ASSTPGGSGFTDTQY

V gene: TRBV29-1
CDR3 length: 9
J gene: TRBJ2-3
CDR3 protein: SGRAGDTQY

V gene: TRBV27
CDR3 length: 14
J gene: TRBJ2-2
CDR3 protein: ASSFAGTANTGELF

V gene: TRBV5-6
CDR3 length: 14
J gene: TRBJ2-1
CDR3 protein: ASSPLAGGPNNEQF